One sample yielded the 9 T cell receptor beta chains listed below, sequenced in a study of blood T cells in healthy people across ages. Next came a second PCR, run for roughly 6 to 11 cycles, which used a sample-barcoded 5' primer along with a J-beta primer mix. MiXCR was run by TCRdb on the 5' RACE reads, yielding one entry per CDR3 protein. Here the sample spans over 300,000 distinct CDR3 sequences, approximately 51% being singletons. The sample comprised blood. Receptors were obtained from a man aged 55-75 years in good health.

This clonotype turned up a few times. V and J are TRBV27 and TRBJ1-2, with unresolved D. Trimming took 0 bases from V and 4 from J, leaving 6 bases between them. The CDR3 spans 13 residues. Looked up from germline, CDR1 is MNHEY and CDR2 is SMNVEV (reference sequence). CDR3 bases: TGTGCCAGCAGTTTATCGGCCAGCTATGGCTACACCTTC. This gives the protein CASSLSASYGYTF.

About this clonotype itself: Compared with germline, one end of the junction differs, possibly owing to a read error. The chain carries TRBV6-1 and TRBJ2-5; 7 nucleotides match TRBD1. The germline V gene encodes CDR1 MNHNS and CDR2 SASEGT. This CDR3 region has 14 residues. This CDR3 reads CTSSDRQGGETQYF. The CDR3 bases are TGTACCAGCAGTGACAGACAGGGTGGCGAGACCCAGTACTTC.

Concerning this clonotype itself: A much larger clonotype is one base distant, so this may be a read error. The genes are TRBV27 and TRBJ2-1; 11 bases line up with TRBD2. The CDR3 extends over 15 amino acids. The J segment lost 10 bases and the V segment lost 3 bases, leaving 8 bases of the junction unmatched. The V gene's germline CDR1 is MNHEY and CDR2 SMNVEV (reference sequence). CDR3 loop: CASSLTSGVSSEQFF. The CDR3 DNA follows: TGTGCCAGCAGTTTGACTAGCGGGGTGTCGAGCGAGCAGTTCTTC.

Concerning this clonotype: A much larger clonotype is one base distant, so this may be a read error. This chain connects TRBV20-1 to TRBJ2-7; TRBD2 is a possible D gene (5 bases). The CDR3 contains 13 residues. V lost 6 bases, J lost 3 bases, and 15 bases lay in between. CDR1 is DFQATT, CDR2 SNEGSKA, per germline (reference sequence). CDR3: CSASVATNYEQYF. The CDR3 coding sequence is TGCAGTGCGAGCGTAGCGACGAACTACGAGCAGTACTTC.

The chain is built from TRBV20-1 and TRBJ1-2; the D is unclear. The CDR3 is 17 amino acids. The V end was cut by 0 bases, the J end by 2 bases, with 19 bases between. Germline loops: CDR1 DFQATT, CDR2 SNEGSKA (reference sequence). CDR3 coding DNA: TGCAGTGCTAGAGATTGGGTAGAAGGAGGGCACAACTATGGCTACACCTTC. Residues: CSARDWVEGGHNYGYTF.

This clonotype was seen a few times. This chain uses TRBV7-9 with TRBJ2-7, with D uncertain. The CDR3 is 13 residues long. Germline CDR1 is SEHNR and CDR2 is FQNEAQ (reference sequence). Trimming removed 8 bases from V and 0 bases from J, with 11 bases in between. The CDR3 DNA reads as TGTGCCAGCTGCCCGGATCCCTCCTACGAGCAGTACTTC. Residues: CASCPDPSYEQYF.

The gene calls are TRBV5-6 and TRBJ1-2; D possibly corresponds to TRBD1 (5 bases). CDR3 length equals 13 residues. CDR1 is SGHDT and CDR2 is YYEEEE in the germline V gene. V was pared by 1 base and J by 7 bases, with 11 bases between. DNA of the CDR3: TGTGCCAGCAGCTTGATAATGGGGGGTGGCTACACCTTC. Its protein is CASSLIMGGGYTF.

CDR3 region: CSVRTGAGTEAFF. For the CDR3, the DNA is TGCAGCGTACGTACAGGGGCCGGGACTGAAGCTTTCTTT. V is TRBV29-1 and J is TRBJ1-1; 7 bases are a match to TRBD1. Germline assignment: CDR1 SQVTM and CDR2 ANQGSEA. The CDR3 is made up of 13 amino acids. Unmatched junction bases numbered 9, after V lost 6 bases and J lost 5 bases.

The chain links TRBV5-1 to TRBJ2-7; TRBD2 is a possible D gene (6 bases). Trimming left V 4 bases short and J 6 bases short, with 17 bases between. The V gene's germline CDR1 is SGHRS and CDR2 YFSETQ. The CDR3 extends over 14 amino acids. CDR3 DNA: TGCGCCAGCAGCCCCGGGGGTTTAGCTTCCGAGCAGTACTTC. Its translation is CASSPGGLASEQYF.